These 12 T cell receptor beta chains originate from one sample sequenced in a study of blood T cell repertoires in COVID-19. Method: immunoSEQ multiplex PCR; TCRdb's copy keeps in-frame clones and lacks some. Here the sample spans 300,000 to 400,000 clones, more than 75% being singletons. The sequenced sample was peripheral blood. The source of these receptors is a woman aged 45-59 years with COVID-19, enrolled during active disease.

This chain connects TRBV3-1 (or the pseudogene TRBV3-2) to TRBJ2-3, with 7 bases that match TRBD2. The trim removed 2 bases at V and 6 bases at J, leaving 11 bases unmatched. The CDR3 loop spans 16 amino acids. Germline V gene lookup returns CDR1 LGHDT and CDR2 YNNKEL (reference sequence). CDR3 amino acids: CASSQQPSGNLDTQYF. DNA of the CDR3: TGTGCCAGCAGCCAACAGCCTAGCGGCAACCTCGATACGCAGTATTTT.

The rearrangement uses TRBV30 and TRBJ1-5; no reliable D call. CDR1 GTSNPN and CDR2 SVGIG come from the germline V gene (reference sequence). This CDR3 comprises 13 residues. The V and J ends lost 5 bases and 0 bases respectively, with 8 bases between them. This CDR3 is CAWARDSNQPQHF. The CDR3 nucleotides read TGTGCCTGGGCCCGGGATAGCAATCAGCCCCAGCATTTT.

CDR3 DNA sequence: TGTGCCAGCAGCCCCCGGCTGGGACAGGCGACTAACTATGGCTACACCTTC. The encoded protein is CASSPRLGQATNYGYTF. V gene TRBV7-9 combines with J gene TRBJ1-2; 8 positions match TRBD1. Germline V gene lookup returns CDR1 SEHNR and CDR2 FQNEAQ (reference sequence). The trim removed 5 bases at V and 0 bases at J, leaving 11 bases unmatched. The CDR3 runs 17 residues. The full variable domain, rest sourced from reference TRBV7-9 and TRBJ1-2, is DTGVSQNPRHKITKRGQNVTFRCDPISEHNRLYWYRQTLGQGPEFLTYFQNEAQLEKSRLLSDRFSAERPKGSFSTLEIQRTEQGDSAMYLCASSPRLGQATNYGYTFGSGTRLTVV.

This chain connects TRBV5-6 to TRBJ2-7, with 7 bases that match TRBD1. The CDR3 has 13 residues. Germline lookup yields CDR1 SGHDT and CDR2 YYEEEE. Unmatched junction bases numbered 4, after V lost 4 bases and J lost 3 bases. Written as DNA, the CDR3 is TGTGCCAGCAGCAGGGGACAGCACTACGAGCAGTACTTC. This codes for CASSRGQHYEQYF.

This chain links TRBV3-1 (or the pseudogene TRBV3-2) with TRBJ2-7; D perhaps matches TRBD1 (6 bases). The V gene's germline CDR1 is LGHDT and CDR2 YNNKEL (reference sequence). This CDR3 region has 13 residues. Deletions cut 4 bases from V and 6 bases from J, with 13 bases between. The CDR3: CASSRTGTTEQYF. The CDR3 bases are TGTGCCAGCAGCCGAACCGGGACAACCGAGCAGTACTTC.

The chain links TRBV6-2 or TRBV6-3 to TRBJ2-5; D possibly corresponds to TRBD2 (6 bases). This CDR3 contains 14 residues. Germline V gives CDR1 MNHEY, CDR2 SVGEGT. With 2 bases removed from V and 5 bases from J, the gap between germline ends came to 12 bases. CDR3 region: CASSYGSGRETQYF. The CDR3 bases are TGTGCCAGCAGTTACGGATCAGGGAGGGAGACCCAGTACTTC.

The chain recombines TRBV19 with TRBJ1-5; 8 bases map to TRBD1. The CDR3 loop spans 15 amino acids. V lost 9 bases, J lost 0 bases, and 7 bases stayed unmatched. Germline CDR1 reads LNHDA; CDR2 reads SQIVND (reference sequence). The CDR3 DNA reads TGTGCCAGCATAGACAGGGGCTATAGCAATCAGCCCCAGCATTTT. Its translation: CASIDRGYSNQPQHF.

V usage is TRBV28 and J usage is TRBJ1-6; D uncertain. The CDR3 totals 13 residues. The germline gives CDR1 MDHEN, CDR2 SYDVKM. V was pared by 2 bases and J by 14 bases, with 13 bases between. CDR3 residues: CASSLVVSQTLHF. For the CDR3, the DNA is TGTGCCAGCAGTTTAGTTGTCAGTCAAACCCTCCACTTT.

The chain joins TRBV6-2 or TRBV6-3 to TRBJ2-5; TRBD1 is a possible D gene (6 bases). Germline V lookup: CDR1 MNHEY, CDR2 SVGEGT. The CDR3 covers 16 residues. Trimming cost V 5 bases and J 2 bases, with 18 bases left between them. CDR3 sequence: CASSNAGADYQETQYF. The CDR3 DNA reads TGTGCCAGCAGTAACGCAGGGGCTGATTATCAAGAGACCCAGTACTTC.

This clone was seen a handful of times. The chain carries TRBV30 and TRBJ1-2; the D gene is possibly TRBD1 (5 bases). This CDR3 is built from 11 residues. CDR1 GTSNPN and CDR2 SVGIG come from the germline V gene (reference sequence). With 5 bases removed from V and 6 bases from J, the gap between germline ends came to 10 bases. The CDR3 region has the DNA TGTGCCTGGGGGACTAATAATGGCTACACCTTC. This encodes CAWGTNNGYTF.

The genes are TRBV7-9 and TRBJ2-5; 11 bases line up with TRBD2. The CDR3 extends over 17 amino acids. J gave up 1 base and V 5 bases, and 9 bases lay outside the gene matches. The V gene's germline CDR1 is SEHNR and CDR2 FQNEAQ (reference sequence). CDR3 coding DNA: TGTGCCAGCAGCCGTCTCTCTAGCGGGGGGATCCAAGAGACCCAGTACTTC. This encodes CASSRLSSGGIQETQYF.

This clone came up once. This chain connects TRBV11-3 to TRBJ2-3; D is possibly TRBD2 (5 bases). This CDR3 region has 15 residues. The V and J ends lost 5 bases and 2 bases respectively, with 14 bases between them. Germline lookup yields CDR1 SGHNT and CDR2 YENEEA. CDR3 loop: CASSLIEDFTDTQYF. The CDR3 DNA is TGTGCCAGCAGCCTGATTGAGGACTTCACAGATACGCAGTATTTT. Based on the CDR3 plus reference TRBV11-3 and TRBJ2-3, the full variable domain is EAGVVQSPRYKIIEKKQPVAFWCNPISGHNTLYWYLQNLGQGPELLIRYENEEAVDDSQLPKDRFSAERLKGVDSTLKIQPAELGDSAVYLCASSLIEDFTDTQYFGPGTRLTVL.